These T cell receptor beta chains were read from a single sample in a study of cytomegalovirus exposure and HLA in healthy donors. Produced via immunoSEQ multiplex PCR; TCRdb's table is partial and in-frame only. The repertoire has some 210,000 clones, roughly four fifths of them found once; the top ten carry 2.1%. The sequenced sample consisted of PBMCs. All receptors come from a woman between 25 and 40 years old in good health and CMV-seropositive. Each CDR3 is given with its conserved first and last residue. Each record gives: CDR3 protein, V gene.

cdr3_aa: CASSPGTVDPYGYTF
v_call: TRBV7-8

cdr3_aa: CASSLTGISYEQYF
v_call: TRBV28

cdr3_aa: CASSLAAMDIGEQYF
v_call: TRBV5-8

cdr3_aa: CAISQQGSNQPQHF
v_call: TRBV10-3

cdr3_aa: CASSFLDEKLFF
v_call: TRBV7-9

cdr3_aa: CASSLKVAGGTDTQYF
v_call: TRBV13

cdr3_aa: CASSDPGQSLTGYTF
v_call: TRBV7-2

cdr3_aa: CASSLRTSGSFQDTQYF
v_call: TRBV9

cdr3_aa: CASSGPGYGYTF
v_call: TRBV6-6

cdr3_aa: CAWSRDRGTGANVLTF
v_call: TRBV30

cdr3_aa: CASSSTGGAGGYTF
v_call: TRBV7-2